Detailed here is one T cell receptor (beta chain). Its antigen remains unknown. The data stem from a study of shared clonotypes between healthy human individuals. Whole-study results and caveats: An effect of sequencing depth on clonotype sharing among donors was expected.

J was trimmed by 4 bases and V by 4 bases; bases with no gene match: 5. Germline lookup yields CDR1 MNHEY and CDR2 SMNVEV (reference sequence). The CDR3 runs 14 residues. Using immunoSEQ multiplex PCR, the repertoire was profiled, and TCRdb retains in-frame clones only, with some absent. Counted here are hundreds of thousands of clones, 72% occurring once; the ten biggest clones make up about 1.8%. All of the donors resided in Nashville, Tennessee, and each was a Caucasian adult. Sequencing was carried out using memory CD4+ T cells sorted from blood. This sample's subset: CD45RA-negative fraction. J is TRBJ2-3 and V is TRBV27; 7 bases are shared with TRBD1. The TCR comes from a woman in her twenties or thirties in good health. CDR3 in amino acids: CASSSTGVPDTQYF. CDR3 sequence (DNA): TGTGCCAGCAGTTCCACAGGGGTACCAGATACGCAGTATTTT.